This T cell receptor (beta chain) was obtained from a study of blood T cell repertoires in COVID-19 (dated by TCRdb to about 2020). Looking at the study overall: The collaborator samples originated in the United States, Italy and Spain and spanned the acute and convalescent phases of COVID-19. The material from the prospective study consisted of cDNA or gDNA derived from T cells, B-cell-depleted T cells, or PBMCs. The dataset comprised deeply sampled blood TCRbeta repertoires from subjects exposed to, actively infected with, or recovered from COVID-19. The repertoires were released in a freely available public database meant as a resource for research on the immune response to SARS-CoV-2. Samples came from the ongoing ImmuneRACE study (first 160 participants) plus 1,254 subjects from 6 global collaborators. Sample metadata almost always included a de-identified subject ID, COVID-19 status, age in years and sex. Where available, HLA class I and class II types were obtained from metadata supplied by the sample provider rather than from assay-based typing.

Each collaborating institution followed its own protocols to collect whole blood in K2EDTA tubes. For TCRbeta analysis, collaborators shipped samples as frozen whole blood, isolated PBMCs, or DNA extracted from either of those sample types. Note on this clone: Its antigen is currently not known. No much larger clone is present one base from it, and per-base qualities are unavailable.

The paper as a whole reports these results and caveats: The quantity of clinical and demographic metadata differed by source and by participant and was supplied without curation.

The CDR3 runs 19 amino acids, cysteine and phenylalanine included. This entry keeps only the CDR3 DNA: 57 bases, framed from base 1. V ends up 5 bases short and J 0 bases short, with an unmatched junction base count of 15. The germline V gene (reference sequence) provides CDR1 SEHNR and CDR2 FQNEAQ. The immunoSEQ Assay, a bias-controlled multiplex PCR, was used to amplify TCRbeta CDR3 regions from genomic DNA. As for how the authors treated the data: Nucleated cell counts per sample were estimated from amplification of reference gene primers within the assay. To quantify the absolute abundance of each unique TCRbeta CDR3 rearrangement, sequence reads were collapsed and filtered. For each sample, productive Simpson clonality was calculated as the square root of Simpson's diversity index across productive rearrangements. TCRdb took this table from immuneACCESS and kept in-frame rearrangements with V and J called. Such tables lack part of the clones; where checked against another copy, unresolved V genes explain under half of the gap, and the rest is unexplained. V, J and clone size were drawn from that table, and D and trimming were deduced from the DNA. For this sample there are about 180,000 clones; 90% appear just once. The ten largest clones take up 0.53% of the sample.

The sample consisted of peripheral blood. This TCR was recovered from a man aged 45 to 65 with acute or convalescent COVID-19. The V gene is TRBV7-9 and the J gene is TRBJ2-3, and TRBD2 aligns with 9 junction nucleotides. The base sequence is TGTGCCAGCAGCCACAACGATGGCGGGGGGGCGGGTAGCACAGATACGCAGTATTTT. It translates to CASSHNDGGGAGSTDTQYF.